A selection of T cell receptor beta chains follows, all from one sample in a study of blood T cell repertoires in COVID-19. Profiling relied on immunoSEQ multiplex PCR, and the TCRdb table lists in-frame clones only, not all of them. Here the sample spans over 200,000 clones, approximately 84% being singletons. Sequenced sample: peripheral blood. These receptors were obtained from a woman of 80 years or more with acute or convalescent COVID-19. CDR3s include the opening cysteine and the closing phenylalanine or tryptophan. A D gene is named only where the DNA matches it firmly. Size tells how often a clone was seen (once, few, many) or the class of an expanded clone, and some rows leave it out.

j_call	d_call	clone_size	v_call	cdr3_aa	cdr3_nt
TRBJ1-2	.	.	TRBV15	CATSREGHIGGYTF	TGTGCCACCAGCAGAGAGGGACATATTGGTGGCTACACCTTC
TRBJ1-5	.	once	TRBV6-1	CASSEAGGNQPQHF	TGTGCCAGCAGTGAAGCGGGGGGTAACCAGCCCCAGCATTTT
TRBJ2-7	.	.	TRBV20-1	CSARSPYEQYF	TGCAGTGCTAGGTCTCCGTACGAGCAGTACTTC
TRBJ2-5	TRBD2	.	TRBV6-1	CASSEFSSGGAGKTQYF	TGTGCCAGCAGTGAATTCTCTAGCGGGGGGGCGGGAAAGACCCAGTACTTC
TRBJ2-7	.	.	TRBV6-5	CASRDSGTLFYEQYF	TGTGCCAGCAGGGACTCCGGGACACTGTTTTACGAGCAGTACTTC
TRBJ1-2	.	.	TRBV27	CASSGLSTGKDYGYTF	TGTGCCAGCAGTGGGTTAAGTACAGGGAAGGACTATGGCTACACCTTC
TRBJ2-7	TRBD1	few	TRBV28	CASTPPGTASYEQYF	TGTGCCAGCACCCCTCCCGGGACAGCTTCCTACGAGCAGTACTTC
TRBJ1-1	TRBD1	.	TRBV19	CASSILKDRGNTEAFF	TGTGCCAGTAGTATCCTCAAGGACAGGGGGAACACTGAAGCTTTCTTT
TRBJ1-1	.	.	TRBV6-6	CASSRTVSQAGRLEAFF	TGTGCCAGCAGTCGAACAGTCTCACAGGCCGGCAGGTTAGAAGCTTTCTTT
TRBJ1-2	.	.	TRBV25-1	CASSEWGDGYTF	TGTGCCAGCAGTGAATGGGGGGATGGCTACACCTTC
TRBJ1-5	TRBD1	.	TRBV19	CASSIGRDRDNQPQHF	TGTGCCAGTAGTATCGGTAGAGACAGGGACAATCAGCCCCAGCATTTT
TRBJ2-7	.	.	TRBV5-1	CASSLDVGASSYEQYF	TGCGCCAGCAGCCTAGACGTAGGGGCGAGCTCCTACGAGCAGTACTTC
TRBJ2-5	.	.	TRBV5-1	CASSPPRQRQETQYF	TGCGCCAGCAGCCCCCCCCGACAGAGACAAGAGACCCAGTACTTC
TRBJ2-2	.	.	TRBV5-1	CASSLDSNTGELFF	TGCGCCAGCAGCTTGGATTCAAACACCGGGGAGCTGTTTTTT
TRBJ2-7	.	.	TRBV2	CASSGPGAEQYF	TGTGCCAGCAGCGGACCGGGAGCCGAGCAGTACTTC
TRBJ1-4	TRBD1	.	TRBV3-1/TRBV3-2	CASSLGQGDGEKLFF	TGTGCCAGCAGCCTCGGACAGGGGGATGGTGAAAAACTGTTTTTT
TRBJ1-3	TRBD1	.	TRBV6-5	CASATGQISGNTIYF	TGTGCCAGCGCCACGGGACAGATCTCTGGAAACACCATATATTTT
TRBJ1-5	.	.	TRBV6-6	CASSQPGGSVHQPQHF	TGTGCCAGCAGCCAACCGGGGGGATCCGTGCATCAGCCCCAGCATTTT
TRBJ1-1	.	.	TRBV7-2	CASSLEGPPNTEAFF	TGTGCCAGCAGCTTAGAGGGGCCACCGAACACTGAAGCTTTCTTT
TRBJ1-5	.	few	TRBV2	CASSDRNSNQPQHF	TGTGCCAGCAGCGACAGGAATAGCAATCAGCCCCAGCATTTT
TRBJ2-7	TRBD1	.	TRBV5-4	CASSLRDRLTYEQYF	TGTGCCAGCAGCCTAAGGGACAGACTCACCTACGAGCAGTACTTC
TRBJ2-1	TRBD2	many	TRBV3-1/TRBV3-2	CASSLGLAGGQLGEQFF	TGTGCCAGCAGCCTGGGACTAGCGGGGGGGCAGCTCGGTGAGCAGTTCTTC
TRBJ2-2	.	.	TRBV7-3	CASSPNLQGTGELFF	TGTGCCAGCAGCCCGAATTTACAGGGAACCGGGGAGCTGTTTTTT
TRBJ2-1	TRBD1	.	TRBV6-2/TRBV6-3	CASSWTGVLDNEQFF	TGTGCCAGCAGCTGGACAGGGGTGTTAGACAATGAGCAGTTCTTC
TRBJ2-7	TRBD2	.	TRBV6-5	CASSWRAGGNYEQYF	TGTGCCAGCAGTTGGAGGGCGGGAGGGAACTACGAGCAGTACTTC
TRBJ1-2	.	once	TRBV14	CASSQVNSAYGYTF	TGTGCCAGCAGCCAAGTGAACAGTGCCTATGGCTACACCTTC
TRBJ2-7	.	.	TRBV7-7	CASSLDRGSYEQYF	TGTGCCAGCAGCTTAGATCGCGGCTCCTACGAGCAGTACTTC
TRBJ2-4	.	.	TRBV20-1	CSAGRGNIQYF	TGCAGTGCCGGGCGGGGAAACATTCAGTACTTC
TRBJ1-1	.	few	TRBV4-2	CASSQEPSNTEAFF	TGTGCCAGCAGCCAAGAGCCGAGCAACACTGAAGCTTTCTTT
TRBJ1-2	.	.	TRBV10-3	CATTKPPGGTQLDYGYTF	TGTGCCACCACGAAGCCGCCCGGAGGGACGCAACTTGACTATGGCTACACCTTC
TRBJ1-2	TRBD1	.	TRBV6-5	CATYDREANYGYTF	TGTGCTACCTACGACAGGGAAGCTAACTATGGCTACACCTTC
TRBJ2-5	TRBD2	.	TRBV11-2	CASSLTSGGAWETQYF	TGTGCCAGCAGCTTAACTAGCGGGGGGGCTTGGGAGACCCAGTACTTC
TRBJ2-1	TRBD2	once	TRBV27	CASSSRGLEGNEQFF	TGTGCCAGCAGTTCCCGGGGACTAGAGGGCAATGAGCAGTTCTTC
TRBJ2-7	.	few	TRBV27	CASSFTRQGGEQYF	TGTGCCAGCAGTTTTACTCGACAGGGAGGCGAGCAGTACTTC
TRBJ1-4	.	.	TRBV19	CASSTTRSELPYNEKLFF	TGTGCCAGTAGTACGACTCGGAGCGAGTTACCTTATAATGAAAAACTGTTTTTT
TRBJ1-2	.	.	TRBV6-6	CASSSDGSYGYTF	TGTGCCAGCAGTTCAGACGGGAGCTATGGCTACACCTTC
TRBJ2-1	TRBD2	.	TRBV6-5	CASSTSGKVNEQFF	TGTGCCAGCAGTACTAGCGGGAAGGTCAATGAGCAGTTCTTC
TRBJ2-7	.	.	TRBV2	CASSVFPGAYEQYF	TGTGCCAGCAGTGTTTTCCCGGGGGCCTACGAGCAGTACTTC
TRBJ2-5	.	.	TRBV2	CASSLGQRTPSYF	TGTGCCAGCAGTCTAGGACAGCGCACCCCTTCGTACTTC
TRBJ1-2	.	.	TRBV30	CAWSPDRGNYGYTF	TGTGCCTGGAGTCCAGACAGAGGAAACTATGGCTACACCTTC
TRBJ1-6	TRBD1	few	TRBV6-1	CASSEGPGQGNSPLHF	TGTGCCAGCAGTGAAGGGCCGGGACAGGGGAATTCACCCCTCCACTTT
TRBJ2-1	TRBD2	.	TRBV20-1	CSASQTSGRGEQFF	TGCAGTGCTAGTCAGACTAGCGGGAGAGGTGAGCAGTTCTTC
TRBJ2-7	TRBD2	.	TRBV5-1	CASSLSSGSFSYEQYF	TGCGCCAGCAGCTTGTCTAGCGGGAGCTTCTCCTACGAGCAGTACTTC
TRBJ1-5	.	.	TRBV30	CAWSVTGRQPQHF	TGTGCCTGGAGTGTCACAGGGAGACAGCCCCAGCATTTT
TRBJ1-1	TRBD1	few	TRBV6-6	CASRISGGAGGAFF	TGTGCCAGCAGGATTTCAGGGGGCGCGGGTGGAGCTTTCTTT
TRBJ2-2	TRBD1	.	TRBV19	CASSRDSYTGELFF	TGTGCCAGTAGCCGGGACAGCTACACCGGGGAGCTGTTTTTT
TRBJ2-3	TRBD2	.	TRBV11-2	CASSFGLAGVTDTQYF	TGTGCCAGCAGCTTCGGACTAGCGGGAGTTACAGATACGCAGTATTTT
TRBJ2-1	TRBD2	.	TRBV10-3	CAISEYGAGGPNEQFF	TGTGCCATCAGTGAGTATGGGGCGGGAGGGCCGAATGAGCAGTTCTTC
TRBJ1-5	.	.	TRBV14	CASAPGVSPFGHQPQHF	TGTGCCAGCGCGCCAGGGGTCAGCCCCTTCGGTCATCAGCCCCAGCATTTT